These 2 T cell receptor beta chains came from one sample sequenced in a study of cytomegalovirus exposure and HLA in healthy donors. Primers for the PCR totalled 60 Vbeta and 13 Jbeta. Generated by immunoSEQ multiplex PCR, the TCRdb table keeps only in-frame clones and is missing some. Of about 130,000 clones listed, 70% to 85% are singletons. Source material: PBMCs. The origin of the receptors is a boy between 2 and 15 years old in good health and CMV-seronegative.

In this sample, this clone turned up a few times. The chain is built from TRBV11-2 and TRBJ1-2; D gene uncertain. The CDR3 covers 14 residues. Germline CDR1 SGHAT, CDR2 FQNNGV. V was trimmed by 1 base and J by 4 bases, leaving 10 bases between them. The CDR3 bases are TGTGCCAGCAGCTTAGGGGCCGTTTCCTATGGCTACACCTTC. Its translation is CASSLGAVSYGYTF.

The V call is TRBV27, the J call TRBJ1-1, with 8 bases aligning to TRBD1. CDR3 length: 14 amino acids. The J segment lost 5 bases and the V segment lost 6 bases, leaving 8 bases of the junction unmatched. Per germline, CDR1 MNHEY and CDR2 SMNVEV (reference sequence). This CDR3 is CASSPHRGGTEAFF. The CDR3 DNA reads TGTGCCAGCAGCCCACACAGGGGGGGTACTGAAGCTTTCTTT.